This T cell receptor (beta chain) was captured by sequencing in a study of cytomegalovirus exposure and HLA in healthy donors. The PCR used 60 Vbeta and 13 Jbeta primers. TCRdb's table, derived via immunoSEQ multiplex PCR, lists solely in-frame clones and lacks some. The data show some 62,000 clones, around 87% seen once. V dropped 8 bases and J dropped 2 bases, with 16 bases sitting between them. The CDR3 spans 15 residues. The V gene's germline CDR1 is MNHNS and CDR2 SASEGT. The sample comprised PBMCs. The genes are TRBV6-1 and TRBJ1-3; D is possibly TRBD1 (5 bases). The clonotype originates from a man younger than 30 in good health and CMV-seronegative. The CDR3 nucleotides are TGTGCCAGCTCCCAGACAGCTAGTACTGGAAACACCATATATTTT. As protein: CASSQTASTGNTIYF.